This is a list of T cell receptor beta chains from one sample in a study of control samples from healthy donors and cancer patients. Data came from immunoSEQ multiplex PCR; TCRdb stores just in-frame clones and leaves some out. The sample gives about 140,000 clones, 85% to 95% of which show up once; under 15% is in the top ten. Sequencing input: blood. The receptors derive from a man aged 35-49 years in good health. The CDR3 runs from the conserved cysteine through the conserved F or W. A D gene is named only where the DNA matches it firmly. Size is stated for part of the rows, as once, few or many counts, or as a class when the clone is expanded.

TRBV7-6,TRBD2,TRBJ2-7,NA,CASSPRVLAGGASYEQYF,TGTGCCAGCAGCCCTAGGGTCCTAGCGGGGGGGGCCTCCTACGAGCAGTACTTC
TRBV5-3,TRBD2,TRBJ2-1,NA,CARSLATSGKRHEQFF,TGTGCCAGAAGCTTGGCCACTAGCGGGAAACGTCATGAGCAGTTCTTC
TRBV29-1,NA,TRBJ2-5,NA,CSVWVGHRQETQYF,TGCAGCGTTTGGGTCGGACACCGCCAAGAGACCCAGTACTTC
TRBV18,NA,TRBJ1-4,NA,CASSPITGNGEKLFF,TGTGCCAGCTCACCAATAACAGGGAACGGTGAAAAACTGTTTTTT
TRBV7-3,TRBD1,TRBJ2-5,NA,CASSPGDREKETQYF,TGTGCCAGCAGCCCGGGGGACAGGGAGAAAGAGACCCAGTACTTC
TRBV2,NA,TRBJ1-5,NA,CASSGEGPQHF,TGTGCCAGCAGTGGAGAGGGGCCCCAGCATTTT
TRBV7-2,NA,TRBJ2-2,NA,CASSLGGNGELFF,TGTGCCAGCAGCTTAGGAGGGAACGGGGAGCTGTTTTTT
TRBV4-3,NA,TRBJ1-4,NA,CASSQDRGFGEKLFF,TGCGCCAGCAGCCAAGATCGGGGGTTCGGTGAAAAACTGTTTTTT
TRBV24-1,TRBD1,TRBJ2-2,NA,CATSEWDRGNTGELFF,TGTGCCACCAGTGAATGGGACAGGGGGAACACCGGGGAGCTGTTTTTT
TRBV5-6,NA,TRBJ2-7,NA,CASSLDWRGAYEQYF,TGTGCCAGCAGCTTGGACTGGCGAGGGGCCTACGAGCAGTACTTC
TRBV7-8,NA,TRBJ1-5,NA,CASSLNAGTFQPQHF,TGTGCCAGCAGCTTAAACGCAGGGACTTTTCAGCCCCAGCATTTT
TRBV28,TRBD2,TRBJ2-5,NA,CASSLTQGTSQETQYF,TGTGCCAGCAGTTTAACACAAGGGACTAGCCAAGAGACCCAGTACTTC
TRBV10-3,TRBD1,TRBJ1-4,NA,CAIRPGTGDEKLFF,TGTGCCATAAGACCCGGGACAGGGGATGAAAAACTGTTTTTT
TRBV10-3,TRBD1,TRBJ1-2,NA,CAILGQENGYTF,TGTGCCATCCTGGGACAGGAGAATGGCTACACCTTC
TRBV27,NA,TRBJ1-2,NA,CASSSTGIGVYGYTF,TGTGCCAGCAGTTCCACAGGGATAGGGGTCTATGGCTACACCTTC
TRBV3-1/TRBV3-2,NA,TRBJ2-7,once,CASSPAGPYEQYF,TGTGCCAGCAGCCCCGCAGGACCCTACGAGCAGTACTTC
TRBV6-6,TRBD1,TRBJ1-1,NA,CASSPGQGRNTEAFF,TGTGCCAGCAGCCCGGGACAGGGGCGGAACACTGAAGCTTTCTTT
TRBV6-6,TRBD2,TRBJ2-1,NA,CASSSSGSYNEQFF,TGTGCCAGCAGCTCTAGCGGCTCCTACAATGAGCAGTTCTTC
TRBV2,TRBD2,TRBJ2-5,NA,CASSELGAGDGETQYF,TGTGCCAGCAGTGAACTCGGAGCGGGAGATGGGGAGACCCAGTACTTC
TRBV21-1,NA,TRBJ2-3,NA,CASSKVGPGGAKDTQYF,TGTGCCAGCAGCAAAGTCGGTCCGGGGGGGGCGAAAGATACGCAGTATTTT
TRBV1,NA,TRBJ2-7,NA,CTSSLGLIYEQYF,TGCACCAGCAGCTTGGGACTTATCTACGAGCAGTACTTC
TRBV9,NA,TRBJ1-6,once,CASSLDNVLINSPLHF,TGTGCCAGCAGCCTGGACAACGTACTTATCAATTCACCCCTCCACTTT
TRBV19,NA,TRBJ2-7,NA,CASSRLGTSYEQYF,TGTGCCAGTAGTAGGCTCGGGACAAGTTACGAGCAGTACTTC
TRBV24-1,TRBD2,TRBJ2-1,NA,CATRSRAGGLNEQFF,TGTGCCACCAGGTCGAGAGCGGGAGGGTTGAATGAGCAGTTCTTC
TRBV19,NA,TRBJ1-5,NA,CASSIGGRGKGQPQHF,TGTGCCAGTAGTATAGGTGGCAGGGGAAAGGGACAGCCCCAGCATTTT
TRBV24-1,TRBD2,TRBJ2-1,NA,CATMGRGTRSNEQFF,TGTGCCACCATGGGAAGGGGGACTAGGAGCAATGAGCAGTTCTTC
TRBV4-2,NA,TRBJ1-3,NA,CASSQEGASSGNTIYF,TGTGCCAGCAGCCAAGAGGGGGCGAGCTCTGGAAACACCATATATTTT
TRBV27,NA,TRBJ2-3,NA,CASSPPSTDTQYF,TGTGCCAGTTCGCCGCCTAGCACAGATACGCAGTATTTT
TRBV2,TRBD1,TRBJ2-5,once,CASMARDRGREIQYF,TGTGCCAGCATGGCAAGGGACAGGGGCCGAGAGATCCAGTACTTC
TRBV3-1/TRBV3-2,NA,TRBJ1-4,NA,CASSQDRPNEKLFF,TGTGCCAGCAGCCAAGATAGACCTAATGAAAAACTGTTTTTT
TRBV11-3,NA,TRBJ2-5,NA,CASSLDQGPLETQYF,TGTGCCAGCAGCTTAGACCAGGGGCCCCTAGAGACCCAGTACTTC
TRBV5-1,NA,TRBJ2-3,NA,CASSTDRTDTQYF,TGCGCCAGCAGCACTGACCGCACAGATACGCAGTATTTT
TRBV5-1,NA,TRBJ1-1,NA,CASSSAGPGTEAFF,TGCGCCAGCAGCTCTGCTGGACCGGGCACTGAAGCTTTCTTT
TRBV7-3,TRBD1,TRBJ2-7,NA,CASSLGQSSYEQYF,TGTGCCAGCAGCTTGGGACAGAGCTCCTACGAGCAGTACTTC
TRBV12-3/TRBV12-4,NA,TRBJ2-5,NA,CASSSKETQYF,TGTGCCAGCAGTTCCAAAGAGACCCAGTACTTC
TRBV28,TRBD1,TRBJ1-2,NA,CASRIMSGTGEGGAGWAYGYTF,TGTGCCAGCCGCATAATGTCCGGGACAGGGGAAGGAGGGGCGGGATGGGCCTATGGCTACACCTTC
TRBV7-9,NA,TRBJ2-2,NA,CASNLNPVGELFF,TGTGCCAGCAACTTAAACCCCGTTGGGGAGCTGTTTTTT
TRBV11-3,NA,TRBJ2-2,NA,CASSLGLANTGELFF,TGTGCCAGCAGCTTAGGGCTTGCGAACACCGGGGAGCTGTTTTTT
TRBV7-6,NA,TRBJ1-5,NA,CASSLEGNNQPQHF,TGTGCCAGCAGCTTAGAAGGGAATAATCAGCCCCAGCATTTT